A selection of T cell receptor beta chains follows, all from one sample in a study of blood T cell repertoires in COVID-19. Assay used: immunoSEQ multiplex PCR; TCRdb lists only in-frame clones, some missing. The table lists about 200,000 clones, about 80% of them singletons. Sequencing used peripheral blood. The receptors derive from a woman aged 60-75 years with COVID-19, enrolled during active disease. The CDR3 runs from the conserved cysteine through the conserved F or W. Fields, in order: D gene, J gene, V gene, CDR3 protein. The D gene is left open where the match is weak.

TRBD1,TRBJ2-1,TRBV29-1,CSVGTGEQFF
TRBD1,TRBJ2-3,TRBV3-1/TRBV3-2,CASSLKGQAGTDTQYF
.,TRBJ1-6,TRBV18,CASSTITPSSYNSPLHF
.,TRBJ1-1,TRBV19,CASSIVGGGRTEAFF
.,TRBJ1-2,TRBV6-5,CASTETGSSSYGYTF
TRBD1,TRBJ1-4,TRBV28,CASSHQGGKEKLFF
TRBD1,TRBJ2-3,TRBV6-5,CASSWDRGGSTDTQYF
TRBD2,TRBJ2-7,TRBV4-2,CASSQDRLAGSYEQYF
.,TRBJ2-7,TRBV28,CASSLDSRSGEQYF
TRBD1,TRBJ1-5,TRBV19,CASSIRTGGSQPQHF
.,TRBJ2-1,TRBV27,CASSLSRVGGDEQFF
TRBD1,TRBJ1-6,TRBV2,CASSGYRGLDSPLHF
.,TRBJ1-6,TRBV9,CASQNSNGESPLHF
.,TRBJ2-6,TRBV7-9,CASSSAREAGANVLTF
.,TRBJ2-1,TRBV11-3,CASSLDREGSNEQFF
TRBD1,TRBJ1-2,TRBV29-1,CSVEKTGVLYGYTF
.,TRBJ1-1,TRBV5-1,CASSFPNSNTEAFF
TRBD2,TRBJ2-7,TRBV10-3,CAISEYQGTSGAYEQYF
.,TRBJ2-1,TRBV12-3/TRBV12-4,CASSDLAEQQFF
TRBD1,TRBJ1-4,TRBV27,CASSNRDRGQDEKLFF
TRBD1,TRBJ1-1,TRBV7-9,CASSHGQGTLHGGAFF
.,TRBJ2-5,TRBV5-1,CASRWAGEETQYF
TRBD1,TRBJ1-2,TRBV11-3,CASSPDTGVYGYTF
.,TRBJ1-2,TRBV23-1,CASSHPTTANWFGYTF
TRBD1,TRBJ2-2,TRBV7-2,CASRLTGGSSTGELFF
.,TRBJ1-4,TRBV5-5,CASSLGPGRNEKLFF
TRBD1,TRBJ2-3,TRBV5-1,CASSLVGTGGTDTQYF
TRBD1,TRBJ1-3,TRBV18,CASSTSTGAGNTIYF
.,TRBJ2-5,TRBV4-1,CASSQENRVQETQYF
TRBD2,TRBJ2-7,TRBV5-1,CASSLNAGDAIYEQYF
.,TRBJ1-5,TRBV7-8,CASSLVVGVNQPQHF
.,TRBJ1-6,TRBV3-1/TRBV3-2,CASSRRTRDSPLHF
.,TRBJ1-5,TRBV6-2/TRBV6-3,CASSYSENQPQHF
.,TRBJ2-2,TRBV11-2,CASSFPGDTGELFF
.,TRBJ1-5,TRBV7-8,CASSFSTGRSNQPQHF
.,TRBJ1-6,TRBV24-1,CATSDLRRYTTSSYNSPLHF
TRBD1,TRBJ2-7,TRBV6-5,CASTPTGIHEQYF
TRBD2,TRBJ2-2,TRBV27,CASSLRDTGLANTGELFF
TRBD1,TRBJ2-7,TRBV5-4,CASSQRRGSAGYEQYF
TRBD2,TRBJ2-1,TRBV27,CASSSSASGRLLEQFF